This is a list of T cell receptor beta chains from one sample in a study of response to subunit inactivated influenza vaccine. TCRdb itself ran the RT-PCR reads through MiXCR, one entry per CDR3 protein. The sample holds 860,000 or so distinct CDR3 sequences, 21% seen once. The material sequenced was PBMCs from blood, taken around 5 days after vaccination. The receptor set was obtained from a man aged 50 or older who received an inactivated influenza vaccine. The CDR3 runs from the conserved cysteine through the conserved F or W. D genes are given only for firm matches. Size is omitted from some rows. Given values are once, few, many or a class for expanded clones.

d_gene: NA; v_gene: TRBV28; len: 13; abundance: NA; j_gene: TRBJ1-1; CDR3aa: CASSFDLERGAFF; CDR3nt: TGTGCCAGCAGTTTTGATCTGGAACGGGGAGCTTTCTTT
d_gene: TRBD2; v_gene: TRBV9; len: 15; abundance: NA; j_gene: TRBJ2-5; CDR3aa: CASSALGTSGETQYF; CDR3nt: TGTGCCAGCAGCGCCCTCGGGACTAGTGGAGAGACCCAGTACTTC
d_gene: NA; v_gene: TRBV7-9; len: 15; abundance: NA; j_gene: TRBJ2-5; CDR3aa: CASSPWQRLQETQYF; CDR3nt: TGTGCCAGCAGCCCCTGGCAGCGACTCCAAGAGACCCAGTACTTC
d_gene: TRBD1; v_gene: TRBV5-1; len: 15; abundance: few; j_gene: TRBJ1-1; CDR3aa: CASSNRDRENTEAFF; CDR3nt: TGCGCCAGCAGCAACCGGGACAGGGAGAACACTGAAGCTTTCTTT
d_gene: NA; v_gene: TRBV15; len: 16; abundance: NA; j_gene: TRBJ1-2; CDR3aa: CATSRDAAGAGHGYTF; CDR3nt: TGTGCCACCAGCAGAGACGCGGCGGGGGCGGGTCATGGCTACACCTTC
d_gene: NA; v_gene: TRBV29-1; len: 15; abundance: many; j_gene: TRBJ2-1; CDR3aa: CSVEAAGEVYNEQFF; CDR3nt: TGCAGCGTTGAAGCAGCCGGAGAGGTTTACAATGAGCAGTTCTTC
d_gene: NA; v_gene: TRBV5-1; len: 17; abundance: NA; j_gene: TRBJ2-3; CDR3aa: CASSLFIGGGAGDTQYF; CDR3nt: TGCGCCAGCAGCTTGTTTATTGGTGGGGGGGCTGGAGATACGCAGTATTTT
d_gene: TRBD2; v_gene: TRBV6-1; len: 16; abundance: NA; j_gene: TRBJ2-5; CDR3aa: CASSRPGLASQETQYF; CDR3nt: TGTGCCAGCAGTAGACCGGGACTAGCATCTCAAGAGACCCAGTACTTC
d_gene: NA; v_gene: TRBV18; len: 15; abundance: NA; j_gene: TRBJ2-4; CDR3aa: CASSPQRQEKNIQYF; CDR3nt: TGTGCCAGCTCACCCCAGCGACAGGAGAAAAACATTCAGTACTTC
d_gene: TRBD2; v_gene: TRBV20-1; len: 16; abundance: NA; j_gene: TRBJ2-3; CDR3aa: CSASSLAGGITDTQYF; CDR3nt: TGCAGTGCTAGTAGTCTAGCGGGAGGGATCACAGATACGCAGTATTTT
d_gene: NA; v_gene: TRBV20-1; len: 14; abundance: NA; j_gene: TRBJ2-2; CDR3aa: CSANPPGNTGELFF; CDR3nt: TGCAGTGCTAATCCCCCGGGCAACACCGGGGAGCTGTTTTTT
d_gene: NA; v_gene: TRBV20-1; len: 11; abundance: few; j_gene: TRBJ1-2; CDR3aa: CSARDVGGYTF; CDR3nt: TGCAGTGCTAGAGATGTGGGTGGCTACACCTTC
d_gene: NA; v_gene: TRBV12-3/TRBV12-4; len: 16; abundance: few; j_gene: TRBJ1-3; CDR3aa: CASSLGGQLSGNTIYF; CDR3nt: TGTGCCAGCAGTTTAGGGGGACAACTCTCTGGAAACACCATATATTTT
d_gene: TRBD2; v_gene: TRBV7-6; len: 16; abundance: NA; j_gene: TRBJ2-2; CDR3aa: CASSLVPSGDTGELFF; CDR3nt: TGTGCCAGCAGCTTAGTTCCTAGCGGGGACACCGGGGAGCTGTTTTTT
d_gene: TRBD2; v_gene: TRBV7-2; len: 15; abundance: NA; j_gene: TRBJ2-5; CDR3aa: CASNQGGLAGETQYF; CDR3nt: TGTGCCAGCAACCAAGGGGGGCTAGCGGGAGAGACCCAGTACTTC
d_gene: TRBD1; v_gene: TRBV4-3; len: 13; abundance: few; j_gene: TRBJ2-3; CDR3aa: CASSQGQGDTQYF; CDR3nt: TGCGCCAGCAGCCAAGGACAGGGCGATACGCAGTATTTT
d_gene: NA; v_gene: TRBV20-1; len: 14; abundance: few; j_gene: TRBJ2-7; CDR3aa: CSRSRGGLSYEQYF; CDR3nt: TGCAGCCGGAGCAGGGGGGGGCTCTCCTACGAGCAGTACTTC
d_gene: TRBD1; v_gene: TRBV20-1; len: 16; abundance: NA; j_gene: TRBJ1-2; CDR3aa: CSARDTSQGQSYGYTF; CDR3nt: TGCAGTGCTAGAGATACTAGTCAGGGACAGAGCTATGGCTACACCTTC
d_gene: NA; v_gene: TRBV6-5; len: 15; abundance: NA; j_gene: TRBJ2-2; CDR3aa: CASSYFGKVTGELFF; CDR3nt: TGTGCCAGCAGTTACTTCGGGAAGGTCACCGGGGAGCTGTTTTTT
d_gene: TRBD2; v_gene: TRBV9; len: 17; abundance: few; j_gene: TRBJ2-1; CDR3aa: CASSVGGGGSNFDEQFF; CDR3nt: TGTGCCAGCAGCGTAGGAGGTGGCGGGAGTAATTTCGATGAGCAGTTCTTC
d_gene: NA; v_gene: TRBV5-6; len: 15; abundance: few; j_gene: TRBJ2-1; CDR3aa: CASRSLGGSYNEQFF; CDR3nt: TGTGCCAGCAGGTCTCTGGGGGGTTCCTACAATGAGCAGTTCTTC
d_gene: TRBD2; v_gene: TRBV20-1; len: 17; abundance: NA; j_gene: TRBJ2-1; CDR3aa: CSASGVAGGRQNNEQFF; CDR3nt: TGCAGTGCGAGCGGAGTAGCGGGGGGGCGACAGAACAATGAGCAGTTCTTC
d_gene: NA; v_gene: TRBV7-8; len: 15; abundance: NA; j_gene: TRBJ2-3; CDR3aa: CASRIRGGDTDTQYF; CDR3nt: TGTGCCAGCAGGATTAGGGGGGGGGACACAGATACGCAGTATTTT
d_gene: TRBD1; v_gene: TRBV6-1; len: 14; abundance: NA; j_gene: TRBJ2-1; CDR3aa: CASTKGTGYNEQFF; CDR3nt: TGTGCCAGCACCAAGGGGACAGGGTACAATGAGCAGTTCTTC
d_gene: NA; v_gene: TRBV28; len: 14; abundance: many; j_gene: TRBJ2-3; CDR3aa: CASSQGGAQATQYF; CDR3nt: TGTGCCAGCAGTCAAGGGGGGGCGCAGGCTACGCAGTATTTT
d_gene: TRBD2; v_gene: TRBV4-1; len: 16; abundance: few; j_gene: TRBJ2-2; CDR3aa: CASSPLYGGGTGELFF; CDR3nt: TGCGCCAGCAGCCCCCTGTACGGCGGGGGCACCGGGGAGCTGTTTTTT
d_gene: TRBD2; v_gene: TRBV20-1; len: 15; abundance: NA; j_gene: TRBJ2-7; CDR3aa: CSARDRTSGPYEQYF; CDR3nt: TGCAGTGCTAGAGACCGGACTAGCGGACCCTACGAGCAGTACTTC
d_gene: NA; v_gene: TRBV5-1; len: 13; abundance: few; j_gene: TRBJ2-3; CDR3aa: CASSFNRADTQYF; CDR3nt: TGCGCCAGCAGCTTTAACAGGGCGGATACGCAGTATTTT
d_gene: TRBD2; v_gene: TRBV6-1; len: 14; abundance: NA; j_gene: TRBJ2-7; CDR3aa: CASQLAGSSYEQYF; CDR3nt: TGTGCCAGCCAATTAGCGGGTTCGTCCTACGAGCAGTACTTC
d_gene: NA; v_gene: TRBV27; len: 16; abundance: NA; j_gene: TRBJ2-5; CDR3aa: CASSLSLGGVQETQYF; CDR3nt: TGTGCCAGCAGTTTAAGTTTAGGAGGGGTGCAAGAGACCCAGTACTTC
d_gene: NA; v_gene: TRBV20-1; len: 17; abundance: NA; j_gene: TRBJ2-2; CDR3aa: CSARDRGVTGHTGELFF; CDR3nt: TGCAGTGCTAGAGATCGAGGAGTGACAGGTCACACCGGGGAGCTGTTTTTT